This T cell receptor beta chain comes out of a study of control samples from healthy donors and cancer patients. Only in-frame clones appear in the TCRdb table, and some are missing; sequencing was by immunoSEQ multiplex PCR. Here the sample spans 150,000 to 200,000 clones, 85% to 95% being singletons. The TCR sequence derives from a man aged 30 to 45 in good health. Sequencing input: blood.

The CDR3 DNA follows: TGTGCCAGCAGCAAAGGAAAGGCAGGCTCCGAAGCTTTCTTT. Translating gives CASSKGKAGSEAFF. The chain joins TRBV21-1 to TRBJ1-1; the listed D gene, TRBD1, was not tested against the DNA. TRBV21-1 is labeled a pseudogene. The CDR3 length is 14 residues.